This T cell receptor beta chain appears in the sequencing data of a study of control samples from healthy donors and cancer patients. The CDR3 contains 11 residues. CDR1 is SNHLY, CDR2 FYNNEI, per germline. The V end lost 7 bases, the J end lost 2 bases, and 5 bases lay between the germline ends. The repertoire was sequenced with immunoSEQ multiplex PCR; TCRdb's copy has only in-frame clones and lacks some. Among about 94,000 clones listed, 90% were seen once. The clonotype was recovered from a woman aged 18-30 years in good health. Material: blood. This rearrangement joins TRBV2 to TRBJ1-1; no clear D gene. CDR3: CASKLNTEAFF. The CDR3 region has the DNA TGTGCCAGCAAGCTAAACACTGAAGCTTTCTTT. Combining the CDR3 with reference TRBV2 and TRBJ1-1 gives the whole variable domain EPEVTQTPSHQVTQMGQEVILRCVPISNHLYFYWYRQILGQKVEFLVSFYNNEISEKSEIFDDQFSVERPDGSNFTLKIRSTKLEDSAMYFCASKLNTEAFFGQGTRLTVV.